This TCR beta chain was identified during a study of regulatory T cells in long-lasting Graves disease. Construction of the TCR beta libraries employed iRepertoire HTBI primers in conjunction with Arm-PCR of CDR3 regions. TCRdb reprocessed the multiplex PCR reads with MiXCR, giving one entry per CDR3 protein. The repertoire includes 300,000 to 350,000 distinct CDR3 sequences, around a fifth of them detected once, and less than 30% sits in the top ten. Time point in this sample: persistent/refractory GD, antithyroid drugs over 5 years with positive TRAb. There was RNA extracted from PBMCs, and the TCR library was made from it. This clonotype was detected many times. Unmatched junction bases numbered 11, after V lost 4 bases and J lost 0 bases. CDR1 and CDR2 from the germline V gene are SEHNR and FQNEAQ (reference sequence). There are 18 residues in the CDR3.

The chain is built from TRBV7-9 and TRBJ1-5, with 8 bases lining up with TRBD1. This receptor was identified in a female donor with Graves disease. Source: peripheral blood mononuclear cells (PBMCs), taken when the disease was refractory, from a patient treated with antithyroid drugs. CDR3 in DNA: TGTGCCAGCAGCTCCAGACAAGGGACAGGTTATAGCAATCAGCCCCAGCATTTT. Protein product: CASSSRQGTGYSNQPQHF.